This entry is about one TCR beta chain. Its antigen remains unknown. These patients, aged 18 to 65, had recently diagnosed hyperthyroidism lasting under 2 months. The germline V gene has CDR1 SEHNR and CDR2 FQNEAQ (reference sequence). Trimming cost V 3 bases and J 3 bases, with 9 bases left between them. This CDR3 is built from 13 residues. These data come from a study of T cells in Graves' hyperthyroidism and ophthalmopathy. Study-level points and caveats: Most thyroid clonotypes with frequency above 0.001 were detected in blood. In validation, the model predicted ophthalmopathy. These predictions came a median about 6 months before onset.

The CDR3 regions of TCR beta were amplified from RNA transcripts. TCR CDR3 underwent first-round RT-PCR with the HTBI primer set. TCRdb recomputed calls from the multiplex PCR reads with MiXCR, one row per CDR3 protein. The sample has more than 650,000 distinct CDR3 sequences; about 14% are singletons. The clonotype was recovered from a woman between 18 and 30 years old with Graves' hyperthyroidism. Source material: blood. The chain uses TRBV7-9 and TRBJ2-7; D is possibly TRBD1 (6 bases). Here the CDR3 DNA reads TGTGCCAGCAGCTTGAAGGGGGTCTACGAGCAGTACTTC. As protein: CASSLKGVYEQYF.